This T cell receptor (beta chain) stems from a study of blood T cell repertoires in COVID-19. For the study at large: T cells, B-cell-depleted T cells, or PBMCs supplied cDNA or gDNA.

One Seattle source followed patients from active infection through their disease course. Sequencing used immunoSEQ multiplex PCR; TCRdb keeps in-frame clones, though not all of them. The table includes a few hundred thousand clones, roughly 80% detected once. V lost 1 base and J lost 4, with 7 bases in between. Germline-derived CDR1 and CDR2 are SGHTA and FQGNSA. The CDR3 loop spans 13 amino acids. The chain uses TRBV7-2 and TRBJ1-2; D possibly corresponds to TRBD1 (5 bases). The receptor's source is a woman older than 75 with COVID-19, enrolled during active disease. Sequenced sample: peripheral blood. Written as DNA, the CDR3 is TGTGCCAGCAGCTTAGGGGGCCTCTATGGCTACACCTTC. As protein: CASSLGGLYGYTF. Full variable domain (outside the CDR3, taken from reference TRBV7-2 and TRBJ1-2): GAGVSQSPSNKVTEKGKDVELRCDPISGHTALYWYRQSLGQGLEFLIYFQGNSAPDKSGLPSDRFSAERTGGSVSTLTIQRTQQEDSAVYLCASSLGGLYGYTFGSGTRLTVV.